This passage covers 6 T cell receptor beta chains from one sample sequenced in a study of CD4+ T cells in melanoma. The data were produced by immunoSEQ multiplex PCR, yet TCRdb's version contains in-frame clones alone and is incomplete. The sample records about 140,000 clones, about 90% being singletons. The source is a human donor with melanoma.

The V call is TRBV19, the J call TRBJ2-1; the D gene is possibly TRBD1 (6 bases). CDR1 and CDR2 from the germline V gene are LNHDA and SQIVND (reference sequence). The germline V and J ends were trimmed by 3 bases and 5 bases, with 23 bases remaining between them. This CDR3 region has 18 residues. The CDR3 protein is CASSMALIQGSLNNEQFF. The CDR3 DNA reads TGTGCCAGTAGTATGGCGTTAATCCAGGGGAGTCTGAACAATGAGCAGTTCTTC.

V and J are TRBV7-2 and TRBJ2-7, with D unresolved. The germline gives CDR1 SGHTA, CDR2 FQGNSA. The CDR3 runs to 13 residues. Trimming took 0 bases from V and 4 from J, leaving 7 bases between them. The CDR3 DNA reads TGTGCCAGCAGCTTAGCTGCTCAGTACGAGCAGTACTTC. This gives the protein CASSLAAQYEQYF.

The chain couples TRBV18 to TRBJ1-5, with D possibly TRBD1 on 5 matching bases. Looked up from germline, CDR1 is KGHSH and CDR2 is LQKENI. The CDR3 covers 13 residues. V was pared by 6 bases and J by 5 bases, with 11 bases between. The CDR3: CASSQGRDQPQHF. Here the CDR3 DNA reads TGTGCCAGCTCGCAGGGACGGGATCAGCCCCAGCATTTT.

This chain joins TRBV10-1 and TRBJ2-7; TRBD2 is a possible D gene (6 bases). CDR3 length: 13 amino acids. Trimming took off 4 bases at V and 4 bases at J, with 11 bases between the two ends. The germline V gene has CDR1 WNHNN and CDR2 SYGVQD (reference sequence). In DNA form, the CDR3 reads TGCGCCAGCAGTGCCGGGACTTCGTACGAGCAGTACTTC. Residues: CASSAGTSYEQYF.

V and J are TRBV7-8 and TRBJ1-1, with 7 bases lining up with TRBD1. Unmatched junction bases numbered 6, after V lost 0 bases and J lost 5 bases. Germline V gene sequence: CDR1 SGHVS, CDR2 FQNEAQ. The CDR3 has 15 amino acids. The CDR3 nucleotides are TGTGCCAGCAGCTTAGCCTGGCAGGGGGGGACTGAAGCTTTCTTT. This gives the protein CASSLAWQGGTEAFF.

The sample holds one count of this clone. The V and J genes are TRBV2 and TRBJ2-5; tentatively, D is TRBD1 or TRBD2 (5 bases each). Trimming took 6 bases from V and 3 from J, leaving 20 bases between them. Looked up from germline, CDR1 is SNHLY and CDR2 is FYNNEI. The CDR3 spans 16 residues. Written as DNA, the CDR3 is TGTGCCAGCAGGGGGGACCTCATTACGGCCAAAGAGACCCAGTACTTC. Translation: CASRGDLITAKETQYF.